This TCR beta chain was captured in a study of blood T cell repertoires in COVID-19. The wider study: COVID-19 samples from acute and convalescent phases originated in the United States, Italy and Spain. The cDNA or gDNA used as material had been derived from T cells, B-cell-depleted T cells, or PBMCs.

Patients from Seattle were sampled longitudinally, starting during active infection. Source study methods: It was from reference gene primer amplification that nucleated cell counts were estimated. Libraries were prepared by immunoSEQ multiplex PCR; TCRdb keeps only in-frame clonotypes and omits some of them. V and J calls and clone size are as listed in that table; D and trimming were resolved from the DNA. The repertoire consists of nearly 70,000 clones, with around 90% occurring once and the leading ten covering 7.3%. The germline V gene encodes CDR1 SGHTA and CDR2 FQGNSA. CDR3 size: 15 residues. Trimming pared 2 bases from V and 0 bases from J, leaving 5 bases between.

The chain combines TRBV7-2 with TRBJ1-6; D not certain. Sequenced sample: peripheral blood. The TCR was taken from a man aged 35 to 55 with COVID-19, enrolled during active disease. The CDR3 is CASSLRSSYNSPLHF. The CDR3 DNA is TGTGCCAGCAGCTTACGGAGCTCCTATAATTCACCCCTCCACTTT.